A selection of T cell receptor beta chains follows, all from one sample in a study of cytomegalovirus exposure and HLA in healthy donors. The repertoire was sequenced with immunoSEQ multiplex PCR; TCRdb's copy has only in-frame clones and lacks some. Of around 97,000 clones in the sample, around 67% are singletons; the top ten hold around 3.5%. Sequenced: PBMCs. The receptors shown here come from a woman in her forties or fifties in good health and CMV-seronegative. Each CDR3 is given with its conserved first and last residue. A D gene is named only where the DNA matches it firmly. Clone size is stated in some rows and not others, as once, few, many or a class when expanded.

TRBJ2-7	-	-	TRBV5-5	CASSARDEQYF	TGTGCCAGCAGCGCCAGGGACGAGCAGTACTTC
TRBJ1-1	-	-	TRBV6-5	CASSYSGGGKNTEAFF	TGTGCCAGCAGTTACTCGGGGGGTGGGAAGAACACTGAAGCTTTCTTT
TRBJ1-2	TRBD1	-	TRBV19	CASGISPGQANYGYTF	TGTGCCAGTGGGATAAGTCCGGGACAGGCTAACTATGGCTACACCTTC
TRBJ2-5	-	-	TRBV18	CATADERYETQYF	TGTGCCACCGCCGACGAGCGTTACGAGACCCAGTACTTC
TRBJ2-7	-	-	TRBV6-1	CASRTDRPSYEQYF	TGTGCCAGCAGGACGGACAGACCCTCCTACGAGCAGTACTTC
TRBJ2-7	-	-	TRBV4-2	CASSQGVADPYEQYF	TGTGCCAGCAGCCAAGGCGTAGCGGACCCCTACGAGCAGTACTTC
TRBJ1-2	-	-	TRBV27	CASSVGALKYGYTF	TGTGCCAGCAGCGTAGGGGCGCTTAAGTATGGCTACACCTTC
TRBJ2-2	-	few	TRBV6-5	CASRPSGGYTGELFF	TGTGCCAGCAGACCCTCCGGCGGGTACACCGGGGAGCTGTTTTTT
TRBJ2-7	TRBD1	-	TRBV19	CASRGTGSHEQYF	TGTGCCAGTAGGGGGACAGGTTCCCACGAGCAGTACTTC
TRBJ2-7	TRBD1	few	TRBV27	CASSSDRGHVEQYF	TGTGCCAGCAGTTCGGACAGGGGGCATGTCGAGCAGTACTTC
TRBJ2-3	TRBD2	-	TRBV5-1	CASSLGVREDTDTQYF	TGCGCCAGCAGCTTGGGTGTGCGGGAGGACACAGATACGCAGTATTTT
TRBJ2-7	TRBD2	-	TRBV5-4	CASSFGTSGSYEQYF	TGTGCCAGCAGCTTCGGGACTAGCGGGAGTTACGAGCAGTACTTC
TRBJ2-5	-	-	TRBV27	CASGREGRQYF	TGTGCCAGCGGAAGAGAGGGCCGGCAGTACTTC
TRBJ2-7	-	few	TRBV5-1	CASSQYNEQYF	TGCGCCAGCAGCCAATACAACGAGCAGTACTTC
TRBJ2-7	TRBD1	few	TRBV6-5	CASSYSRGPSYEQYF	TGTGCCAGCAGTTACTCGAGGGGGCCGAGTTACGAGCAGTACTTC
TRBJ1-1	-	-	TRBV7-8	CASSPQKTEAFF	TGTGCCAGCAGCCCCCAGAAAACTGAAGCTTTCTTT
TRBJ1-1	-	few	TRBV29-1	CSAKPGPRGPEAFF	TGCAGCGCTAAGCCGGGTCCCAGGGGTCCTGAAGCTTTCTTT
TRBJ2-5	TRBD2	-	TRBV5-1	CASSLAAIHGGGETQYF	TGCGCCAGCAGCTTGGCCGCGATTCACGGGGGGGGAGAGACCCAGTACTTC
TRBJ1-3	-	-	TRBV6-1	CASSRRNSGNTIYF	TGTGCCAGTAGTAGGAGGAACTCTGGAAACACCATATATTTT
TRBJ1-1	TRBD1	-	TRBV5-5	CASSLPGQASF	TGTGCCAGCAGCTTGCCGGGACAGGCCTCCTTT
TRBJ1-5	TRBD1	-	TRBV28	CASSTTGRGMWHF	TGTGCCAGCAGCACGACAGGGCGTGGAATGTGGCATTTT
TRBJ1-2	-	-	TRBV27	CASSFYRETNYGYTF	TGTGCCAGCAGTTTCTACAGGGAAACTAACTATGGCTACACCTTC
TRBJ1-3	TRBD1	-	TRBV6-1	CASSDLGQTRNTIYF	TGTGCCAGCAGTGATTTGGGACAGACGAGAAACACCATATATTTT
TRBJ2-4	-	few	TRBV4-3	CASSPQAPGQGNIQYF	TGCGCCAGCAGCCCCCAAGCCCCGGGTCAGGGGAACATTCAGTACTTC
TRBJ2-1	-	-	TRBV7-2	CASSSPGHYNEQFF	TGTGCCAGCAGCTCACCGGGTCATTACAATGAGCAGTTCTTC
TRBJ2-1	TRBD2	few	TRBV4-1	CASSQPGTSPRPYNEQFF	TGCGCCAGCAGCCAACCCGGGACTAGCCCACGGCCTTACAATGAGCAGTTCTTC